Below are 3 T cell receptor beta chains sequenced from a single sample in a study of blood T cell repertoires in COVID-19. The method was immunoSEQ multiplex PCR; TCRdb's version includes in-frame clones alone and lacks a portion of them. The sample shows about 200,000 clones, approximately 78% of them seen only once. Sequenced: peripheral blood. The source of these receptors is a woman of 80 years or more with active or convalescent COVID-19.

This sequence joins TRBV19 and TRBJ1-1, with D possibly matching TRBD1 (5 bases). Trimming cost V 1 base and J 12 bases, with 12 bases left between them. This CDR3 is 12 amino acids long. CDR1 LNHDA and CDR2 SQIVND come from the germline V gene (reference sequence). In DNA form, the CDR3 reads TGTGCCAGTAGTATAGGCGGGGCGGGAACTTTCTTT. This gives the protein CASSIGGAGTFF.

The chain is built from TRBV19 and TRBJ2-1, with TRBD1 as a possible D gene (6 bases). This CDR3 spans 13 amino acids. The germline V gene encodes CDR1 LNHDA and CDR2 SQIVND (reference sequence). V was trimmed by 4 bases and J by 7 bases, leaving 11 bases between them. CDR3 protein: CASSTGAWNEQFF. The CDR3 nucleotides read TGTGCCAGTAGTACAGGGGCTTGGAATGAGCAGTTCTTC.

V is TRBV29-1 and J is TRBJ1-5; the D gene is possibly TRBD1 (6 bases). V lost 7 bases and J 3 bases, leaving 13 bases between the germline ends. Germline V CDR1 and CDR2: SQVTM, ANQGSEA. The length of the CDR3 is 13 residues. This CDR3 is CSALDSYNQPQHF. The CDR3 nucleotides are TGCAGCGCCTTGGACAGCTACAATCAGCCCCAGCATTTT.